Presented here are 3 T cell receptor beta chains from one specimen sequenced in a study of blood T cell repertoires in COVID-19. The data were produced by immunoSEQ multiplex PCR, yet TCRdb's version contains in-frame clones alone and is incomplete. The sample has 250,000 to 400,000 clones, approximately 90% seen once. The sample taken for sequencing was peripheral blood. These receptors all come from a woman under 40 with COVID-19, enrolled during active disease.

The genes are TRBV20-1 and TRBJ2-4; 7 bases line up with TRBD1. CDR1 is DFQATT, CDR2 SNEGSKA, per germline (reference sequence). The CDR3 extends over 15 amino acids. Germline trimming cut 6 bases from V and 2 bases from J; bases unmatched to any gene: 10. CDR3 loop: CSASERGQTKNIQYF. In nucleotides, the CDR3 is TGCAGTGCAAGTGAAAGGGGGCAGACCAAAAACATTCAGTACTTC.

The J gene is TRBJ1-5, the V gene TRBV6-1; D is undetermined. V was clipped by 1 base and J by 6 bases, with 4 bases between them. CDR1 is MNHNS and CDR2 is SASEGT in the germline V gene. The CDR3 sequence is 12 residues long. CDR3 sequence reads: CASSEGIQPQHF. In DNA, the CDR3 is TGTGCCAGCAGTGAAGGTATTCAGCCCCAGCATTTT.

V is TRBV7-9 and J is TRBJ2-1, with 8 bases matching TRBD2. V shed 7 bases and J 2 bases; nucleotides not matched to a gene: 10. The CDR3 length is 16 residues. Germline CDR1 and CDR2: SEHNR and FQNEAQ (reference sequence). In DNA, the CDR3 is TGTGCCAGCACCCCGGGAGGGGGGGCCGCCTACAATGAGCAGTTCTTC. Amino acids: CASTPGGGAAYNEQFF.